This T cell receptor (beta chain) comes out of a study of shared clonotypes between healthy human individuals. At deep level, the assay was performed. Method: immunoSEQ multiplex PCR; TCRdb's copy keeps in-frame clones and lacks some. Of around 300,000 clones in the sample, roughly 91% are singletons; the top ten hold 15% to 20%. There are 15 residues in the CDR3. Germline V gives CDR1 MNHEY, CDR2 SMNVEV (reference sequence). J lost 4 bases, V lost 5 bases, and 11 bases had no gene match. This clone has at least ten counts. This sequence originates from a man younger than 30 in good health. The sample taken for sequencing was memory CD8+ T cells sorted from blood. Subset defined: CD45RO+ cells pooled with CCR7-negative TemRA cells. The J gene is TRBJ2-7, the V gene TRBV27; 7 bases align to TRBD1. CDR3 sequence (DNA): TGTGCCAGCAGTCTAACAACGACAGGGTTTTACGAGCAGTACTTC. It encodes CASSLTTTGFYEQYF.